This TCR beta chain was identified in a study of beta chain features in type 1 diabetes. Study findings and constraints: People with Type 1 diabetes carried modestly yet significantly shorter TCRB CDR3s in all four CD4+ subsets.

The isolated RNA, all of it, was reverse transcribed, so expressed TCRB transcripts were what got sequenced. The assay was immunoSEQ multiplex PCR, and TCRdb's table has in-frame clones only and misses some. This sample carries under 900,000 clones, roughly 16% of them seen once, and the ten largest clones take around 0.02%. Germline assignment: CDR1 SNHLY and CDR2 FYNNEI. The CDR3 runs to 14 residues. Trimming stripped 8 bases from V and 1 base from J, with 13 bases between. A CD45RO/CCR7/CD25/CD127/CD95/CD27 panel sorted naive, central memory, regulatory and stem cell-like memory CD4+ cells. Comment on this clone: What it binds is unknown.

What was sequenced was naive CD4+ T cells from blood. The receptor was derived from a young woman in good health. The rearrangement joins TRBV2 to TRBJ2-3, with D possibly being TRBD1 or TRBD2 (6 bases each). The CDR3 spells CASVWGAGTDTQYF. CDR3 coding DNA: TGTGCCAGCGTCTGGGGGGCCGGCACAGATACGCAGTATTTT.